A selection of T cell receptor beta chains follows, all from one sample in a study of blood T cells in healthy people across ages. TCRdb re-called the 5' RACE reads through MiXCR, storing one row per CDR3 protein. In the table there are 600,000 to 800,000 distinct CDR3 sequences, under 25% of which are singletons. Sequencing input: blood. Every receptor here comes from a man between 65 and 85 years old in good health. The CDR3 runs from the conserved cysteine through the conserved F or W. The order of the fields is J gene, clone size, V gene, D gene, CDR3 DNA, CDR3 protein. A D gene is named only where the DNA matches it firmly. Rows give clone size only sometimes, using once, few, many, or a class for an expanded clone.

>TRBJ2-5|few|TRBV7-9|-
TGTGCCAGCAGCTTCCAGGGCGGGCAAGAGACCCAGTACTTC
CASSFQGGQETQYF
>TRBJ1-5|-|TRBV6-6|-
TGTGCCAGCAACCCCCCAGGATATAGCAATCAGCCCCAGCATTTT
CASNPPGYSNQPQHF
>TRBJ2-1|-|TRBV3-1|TRBD2
TGTGCCAGCAGCCAAGAATCGGAACTAGCGTACAATGAGCAGTTCTTC
CASSQESELAYNEQFF
>TRBJ2-1|many|TRBV5-1|-
TGCGCCAGCAGCTTGGAAAATGAGCAGTTCTTC
CASSLENEQFF
>TRBJ2-5|few|TRBV7-8|-
TGTGCCAGCAGCCCGAGGGACTTCAGTTTAGAGACCCAGTACTTC
CASSPRDFSLETQYF
>TRBJ2-4|few|TRBV5-1|TRBD2
TGCGCCAGCAGCTTGGGACTAGCGGGGCTACTAGCCAAAAACATTCAGTACTTC
CASSLGLAGLLAKNIQYF
>TRBJ2-5|-|TRBV7-2|TRBD2
TGTGCCAGCAGTAGCGGGAGGGCAGCAGAGACCCAGTACTTC
CASSSGRAAETQYF
>TRBJ2-1|-|TRBV3-1|-
TGTGCCAGCAGCCAAACGGCAGCCTACAATGAGCAGTTCTTC
CASSQTAAYNEQFF
>TRBJ1-1|few|TRBV4-1|-
TGCGCCAGCAGCCAAGTGGGACGCGGGATAACTGAAGCTTTCTTT
CASSQVGRGITEAFF
>TRBJ2-1|few|TRBV6-1|-
TGTGCCAGCAGTGAACGGGCCGGCCGGAATGAGCAGTTCTTC
CASSERAGRNEQFF
>TRBJ2-1|-|TRBV5-1|TRBD2
TGCGCCAGCAGCTCGGCCCTAGCGGGCGCCTACAATGAGCAGTTCTTC
CASSSALAGAYNEQFF
>TRBJ1-1|few|TRBV5-1|-
TGCGCTCTCCCAGCTCGAGGACAGTTGAACACTGAAGCTTTCTTT
CALPARGQLNTEAFF
>TRBJ2-1|-|TRBV11-1|TRBD2
TGTGCCAGCAGCCGGGGGGTTCTCGGTAACAATGAGCAGTTCTTC
CASSRGVLGNNEQFF
>TRBJ2-7|-|TRBV29-1|-
TGCAGCGTGTTAAGACAGGCTGGAGTTTCCGAGCAGTACTTC
CSVLRQAGVSEQYF
>TRBJ2-1|-|TRBV6-5|TRBD1
TGTGCCAGCAGTTACCCGGACAGGGTGAATGAGCAGTTCTTC
CASSYPDRVNEQFF
>TRBJ2-7|few|TRBV7-9|TRBD2
TGTGCCAGCAGCTTAGATTGGGCCCGGACTAGCGGGAGCGCCTACGAGCAGTACTTC
CASSLDWARTSGSAYEQYF
>TRBJ2-5|-|TRBV3-1|-
TGTGCCAGCAGCCAAGGGCGGAGAGCGAGCGGCCAAGAGACCCAGTACTTC
CASSQGRRASGQETQYF
>TRBJ2-1|once|TRBV28|TRBD2
TGTGCCGTCGGGACTAGCGGGGATGGGGCCTACAATGAGCAGTTCTTC
CAVGTSGDGAYNEQFF
>TRBJ1-4|-|TRBV10-3|-
TGTGCCATCAGTGAGGGGACCTCAAGGGAAAAACTGTTTTTT
CAISEGTSREKLFF